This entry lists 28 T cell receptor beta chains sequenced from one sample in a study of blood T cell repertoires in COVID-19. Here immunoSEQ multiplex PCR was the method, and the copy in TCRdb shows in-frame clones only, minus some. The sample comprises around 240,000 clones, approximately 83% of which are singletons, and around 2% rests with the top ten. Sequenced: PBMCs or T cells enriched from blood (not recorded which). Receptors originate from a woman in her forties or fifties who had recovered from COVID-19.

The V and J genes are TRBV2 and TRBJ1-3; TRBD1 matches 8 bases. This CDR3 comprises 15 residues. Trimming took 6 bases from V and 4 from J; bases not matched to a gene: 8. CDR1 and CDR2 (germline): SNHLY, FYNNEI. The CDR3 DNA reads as TGTGCCAGCAGGGCGGACAGGGTGAGAGGAAACACCATATATTTT. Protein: CASRADRVRGNTIYF. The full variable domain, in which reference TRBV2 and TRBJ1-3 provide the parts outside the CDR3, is EPEVTQTPSHQVTQMGQEVILRCVPISNHLYFYWYRQILGQKVEFLVSFYNNEISEKSEIFDDQFSVERPDGSNFTLKIRSTKLEDSAMYFCASRADRVRGNTIYFGEGSWLTVV.

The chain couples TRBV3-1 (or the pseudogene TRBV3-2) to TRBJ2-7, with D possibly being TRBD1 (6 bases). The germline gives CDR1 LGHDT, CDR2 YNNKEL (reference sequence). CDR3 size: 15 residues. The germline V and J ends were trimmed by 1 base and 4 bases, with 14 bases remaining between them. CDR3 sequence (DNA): TGTGCCAGCAGCCAAGTCTTCCAGGGGAAATACGAGCAGTACTTC. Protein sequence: CASSQVFQGKYEQYF.

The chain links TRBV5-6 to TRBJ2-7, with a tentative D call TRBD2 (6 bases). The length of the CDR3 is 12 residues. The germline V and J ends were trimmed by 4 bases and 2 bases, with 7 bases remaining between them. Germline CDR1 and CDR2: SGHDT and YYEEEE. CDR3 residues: CASSTSTYEQYF. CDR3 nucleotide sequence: TGTGCCAGCAGCACTAGCACCTACGAGCAGTACTTC.

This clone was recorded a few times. Here the CDR3 DNA reads TGTGCCAGCAGCCAGAGCGTTCAGGGGGTCAATGAGCAGTTCTTC. It translates to CASSQSVQGVNEQFF. This sequence joins TRBV13 and TRBJ2-1, with TRBD1 matching 7 bases. Germline lookup yields CDR1 PRHDT and CDR2 FYEKMQ (reference sequence). V lost 5 bases and J lost 6; bases outside the gene matches: 10. The CDR3 is made up of 15 amino acids. Together with reference TRBV13 and TRBJ2-1, the CDR3 gives the full variable domain: AAGVIQSPRHLIKEKRETATLKCYPIPRHDTVYWYQQGPGQDPQFLISFYEKMQSDKGSIPDRFSAQQFSDYHSELNMSSLELGDSALYFCASSQSVQGVNEQFFGPGTRLTVL.

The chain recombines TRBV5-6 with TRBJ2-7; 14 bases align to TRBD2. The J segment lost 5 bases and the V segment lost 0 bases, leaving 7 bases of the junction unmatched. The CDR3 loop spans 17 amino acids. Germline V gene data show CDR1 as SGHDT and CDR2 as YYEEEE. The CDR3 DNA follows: TGTGCCAGCAGCTTGGGGGGACTAGCGGGAGATGGAAACGAGCAGTACTTC. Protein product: CASSLGGLAGDGNEQYF.

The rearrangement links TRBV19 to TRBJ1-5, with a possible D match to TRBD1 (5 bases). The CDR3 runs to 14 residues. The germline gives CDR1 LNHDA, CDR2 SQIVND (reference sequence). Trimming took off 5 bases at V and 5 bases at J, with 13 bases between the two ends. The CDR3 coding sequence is TGTGCCAGTAGTCACGACAGTGGTTATCAGCCCCAGCATTTT. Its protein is CASSHDSGYQPQHF.

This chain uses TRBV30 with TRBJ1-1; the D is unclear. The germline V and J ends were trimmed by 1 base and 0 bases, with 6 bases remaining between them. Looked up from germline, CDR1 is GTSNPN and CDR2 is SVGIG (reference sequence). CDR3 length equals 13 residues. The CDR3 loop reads CAWSAGLNTEAFF. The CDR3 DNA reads TGTGCCTGGAGTGCGGGGTTGAACACTGAAGCTTTCTTT.

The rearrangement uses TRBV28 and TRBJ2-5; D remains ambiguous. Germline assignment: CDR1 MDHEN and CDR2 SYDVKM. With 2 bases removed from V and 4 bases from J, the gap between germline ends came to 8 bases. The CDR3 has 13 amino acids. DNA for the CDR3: TGTGCCAGCAGTTTAACTCTCGCAGAGACCCAGTACTTC. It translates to CASSLTLAETQYF.

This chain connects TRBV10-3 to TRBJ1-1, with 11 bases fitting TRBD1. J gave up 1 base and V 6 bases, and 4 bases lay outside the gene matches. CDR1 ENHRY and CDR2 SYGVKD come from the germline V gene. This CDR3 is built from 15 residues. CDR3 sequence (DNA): TGTGCCATCAGAGGGACAGGGGGAGGGAACACTGAAGCTTTCTTT. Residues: CAIRGTGGGNTEAFF.

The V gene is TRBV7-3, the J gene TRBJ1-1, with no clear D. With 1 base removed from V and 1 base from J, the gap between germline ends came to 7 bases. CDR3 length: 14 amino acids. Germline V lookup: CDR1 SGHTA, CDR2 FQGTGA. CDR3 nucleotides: TGTGCCAGCAGCTTAATGGGAGGGAACACTGAAGCTTTCTTT. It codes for CASSLMGGNTEAFF.

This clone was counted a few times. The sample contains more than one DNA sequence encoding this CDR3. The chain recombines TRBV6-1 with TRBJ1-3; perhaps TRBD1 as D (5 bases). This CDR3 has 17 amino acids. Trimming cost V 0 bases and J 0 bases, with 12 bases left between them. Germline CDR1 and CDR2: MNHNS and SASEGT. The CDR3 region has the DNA TGTGCCAGCAGTGAAGCGCACGGGGGGAGCTCTGGAAACACCATATATTTT. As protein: CASSEAHGGSSGNTIYF.

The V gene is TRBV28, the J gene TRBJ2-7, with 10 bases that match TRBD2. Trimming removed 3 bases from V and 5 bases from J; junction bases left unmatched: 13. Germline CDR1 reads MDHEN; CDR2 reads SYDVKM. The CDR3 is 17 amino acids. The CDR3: CASSFMGLAGALDEQYF. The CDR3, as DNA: TGTGCCAGCAGTTTTATGGGTCTAGCGGGAGCACTGGACGAGCAGTACTTC.

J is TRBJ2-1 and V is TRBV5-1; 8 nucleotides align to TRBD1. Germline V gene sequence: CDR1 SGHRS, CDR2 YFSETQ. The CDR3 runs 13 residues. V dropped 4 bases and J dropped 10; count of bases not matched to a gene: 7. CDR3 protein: CASSGDRGPEQFF. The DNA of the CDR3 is TGCGCCAGCAGCGGCGACAGGGGCCCAGAGCAGTTCTTC. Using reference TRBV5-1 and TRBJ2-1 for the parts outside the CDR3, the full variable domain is KAGVTQTPRYLIKTRGQQVTLSCSPISGHRSVSWYQQTPGQGLQFLFEYFSETQRNKGNFPGRFSGRQFSNSRSEMNVSTLELGDSALYLCASSGDRGPEQFFGPGTRLTVL.

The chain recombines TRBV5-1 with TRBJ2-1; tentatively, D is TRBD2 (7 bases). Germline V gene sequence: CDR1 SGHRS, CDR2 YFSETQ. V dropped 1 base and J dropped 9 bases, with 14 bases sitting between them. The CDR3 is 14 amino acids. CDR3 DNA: TGCGCCAGCAGCTTGTTGTCGGGGGGCGGTGAGCAGTTCTTC. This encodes CASSLLSGGGEQFF.

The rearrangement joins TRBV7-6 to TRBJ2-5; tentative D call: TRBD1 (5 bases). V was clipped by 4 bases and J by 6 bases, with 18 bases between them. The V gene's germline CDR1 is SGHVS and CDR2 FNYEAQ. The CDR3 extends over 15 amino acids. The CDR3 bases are TGTGCCAGCAGCTCCTTGGGGCTGGACCTCAAGACCCAGTACTTC. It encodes CASSSLGLDLKTQYF.

CDR3 loop: CASSMDRENSPLHF. CDR3 in DNA: TGTGCCAGTAGTATGGACAGAGAAAATTCACCCCTCCACTTT. The chain joins TRBV19 to TRBJ1-6, with D possibly matching TRBD1 (6 bases). V was clipped by 3 bases and J by 7 bases, with 10 bases between them. The CDR3 runs to 14 residues. Germline V CDR1 and CDR2: LNHDA, SQIVND (reference sequence).

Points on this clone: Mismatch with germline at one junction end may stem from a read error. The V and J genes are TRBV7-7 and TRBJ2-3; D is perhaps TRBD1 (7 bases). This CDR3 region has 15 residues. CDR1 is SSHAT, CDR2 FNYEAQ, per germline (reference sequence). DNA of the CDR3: TGTGCTAGCAGCCCGGGACAGCCGGGGGTGGATACGCAGTATTTT. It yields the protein CASSPGQPGVDTQYF.

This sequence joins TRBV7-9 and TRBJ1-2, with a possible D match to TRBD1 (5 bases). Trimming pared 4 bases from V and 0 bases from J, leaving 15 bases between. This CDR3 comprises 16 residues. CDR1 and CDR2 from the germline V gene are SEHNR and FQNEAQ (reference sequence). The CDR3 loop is CASSYWGERANYGYTF. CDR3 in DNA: TGTGCCAGCAGCTACTGGGGGGAGCGGGCTAACTATGGCTACACCTTC.

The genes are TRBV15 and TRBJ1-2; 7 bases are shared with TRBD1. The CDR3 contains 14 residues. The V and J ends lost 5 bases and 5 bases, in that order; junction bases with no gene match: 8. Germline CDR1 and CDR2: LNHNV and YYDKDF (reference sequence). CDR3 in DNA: TGTGCCACCAGCCCCCGACAGGGCCGGTATGGCTACACCTTC. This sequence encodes CATSPRQGRYGYTF.

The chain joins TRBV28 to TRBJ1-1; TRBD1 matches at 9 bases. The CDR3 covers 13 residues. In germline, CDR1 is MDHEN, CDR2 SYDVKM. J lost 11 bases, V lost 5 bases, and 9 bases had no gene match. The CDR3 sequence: CASSPGTGLRAFF. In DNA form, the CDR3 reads TGTGCCAGCAGTCCCGGGACAGGGTTGCGGGCTTTCTTT.

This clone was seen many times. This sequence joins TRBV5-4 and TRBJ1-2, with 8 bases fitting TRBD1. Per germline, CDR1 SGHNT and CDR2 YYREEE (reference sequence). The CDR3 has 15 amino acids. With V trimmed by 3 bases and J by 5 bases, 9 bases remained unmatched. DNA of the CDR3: TGTGCCAGCAGCTACGACAGGGGCGGAGTATATGGCTACACCTTC. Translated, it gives CASSYDRGGVYGYTF.

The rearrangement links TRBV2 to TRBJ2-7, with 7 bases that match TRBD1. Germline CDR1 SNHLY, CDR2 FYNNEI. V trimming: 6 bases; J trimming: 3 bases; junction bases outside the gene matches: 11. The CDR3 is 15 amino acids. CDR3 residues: CASRPGGGDLYEQYF. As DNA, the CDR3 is TGTGCCAGCAGACCAGGGGGTGGAGACCTCTACGAGCAGTACTTC.

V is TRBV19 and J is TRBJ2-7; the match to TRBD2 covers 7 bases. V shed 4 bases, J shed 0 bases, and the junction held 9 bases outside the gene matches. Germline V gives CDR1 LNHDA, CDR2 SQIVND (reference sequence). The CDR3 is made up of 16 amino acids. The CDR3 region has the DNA TGTGCCAGTAGTACAGCCGGGACTAAACCCTCCTACGAGCAGTACTTC. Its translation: CASSTAGTKPSYEQYF.

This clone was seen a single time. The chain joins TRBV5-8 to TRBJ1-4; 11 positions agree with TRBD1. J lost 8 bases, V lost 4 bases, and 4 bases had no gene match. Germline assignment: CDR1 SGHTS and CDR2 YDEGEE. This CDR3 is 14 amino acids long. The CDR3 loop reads CASSGQGAGEKLFF. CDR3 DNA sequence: TGTGCCAGCAGCGGACAGGGGGCGGGAGAAAAACTGTTTTTT.

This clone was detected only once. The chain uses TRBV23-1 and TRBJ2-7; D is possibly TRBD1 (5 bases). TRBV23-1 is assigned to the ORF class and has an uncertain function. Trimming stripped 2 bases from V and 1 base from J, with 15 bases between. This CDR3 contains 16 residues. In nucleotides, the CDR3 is TGCGCCAGCAGTCAAGCGGACATTTTACTGTCCTACGAGCAGTACTTC. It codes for CASSQADILLSYEQYF.

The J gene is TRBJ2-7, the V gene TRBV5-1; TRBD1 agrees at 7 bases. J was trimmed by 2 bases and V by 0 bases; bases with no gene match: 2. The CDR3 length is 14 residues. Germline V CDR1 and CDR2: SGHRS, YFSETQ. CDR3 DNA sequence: TGCGCCAGCAGCTTGGAGGGACAGACCTACGAGCAGTACTTC. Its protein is CASSLEGQTYEQYF. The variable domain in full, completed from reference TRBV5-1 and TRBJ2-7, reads KAGVTQTPRYLIKTRGQQVTLSCSPISGHRSVSWYQQTPGQGLQFLFEYFSETQRNKGNFPGRFSGRQFSNSRSEMNVSTLELGDSALYLCASSLEGQTYEQYFGPGTRLTVT.

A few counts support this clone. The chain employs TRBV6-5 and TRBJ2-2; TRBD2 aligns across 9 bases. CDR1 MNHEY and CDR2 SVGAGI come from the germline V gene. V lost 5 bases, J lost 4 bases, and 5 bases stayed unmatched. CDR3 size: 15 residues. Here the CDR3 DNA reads TGTGCCAGCAGTCCTCTAGCGGGGTCCACCGGGGAGCTGTTTTTT. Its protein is CASSPLAGSTGELFF.

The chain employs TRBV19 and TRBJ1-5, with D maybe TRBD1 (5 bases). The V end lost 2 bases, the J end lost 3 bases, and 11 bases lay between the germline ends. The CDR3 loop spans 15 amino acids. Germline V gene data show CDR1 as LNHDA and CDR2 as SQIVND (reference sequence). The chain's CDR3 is CASSITRGPNQPQHF. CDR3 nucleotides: TGTGCCAGTAGTATAACAAGGGGTCCCAATCAGCCCCAGCATTTT.